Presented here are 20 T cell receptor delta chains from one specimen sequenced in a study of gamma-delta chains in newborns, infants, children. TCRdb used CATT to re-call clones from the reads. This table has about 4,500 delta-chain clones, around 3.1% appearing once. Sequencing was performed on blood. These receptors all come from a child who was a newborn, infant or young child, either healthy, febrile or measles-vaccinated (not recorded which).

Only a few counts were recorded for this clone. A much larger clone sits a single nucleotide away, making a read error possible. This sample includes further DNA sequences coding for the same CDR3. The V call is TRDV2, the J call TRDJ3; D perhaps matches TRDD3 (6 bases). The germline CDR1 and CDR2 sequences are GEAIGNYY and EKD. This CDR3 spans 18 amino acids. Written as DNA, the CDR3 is TGTGCCTGTGACACCGTACTGGGTAGCTCCTGGGACACACGACAGATGTTTTTC. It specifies CACDTVLGSSWDTRQMFF.

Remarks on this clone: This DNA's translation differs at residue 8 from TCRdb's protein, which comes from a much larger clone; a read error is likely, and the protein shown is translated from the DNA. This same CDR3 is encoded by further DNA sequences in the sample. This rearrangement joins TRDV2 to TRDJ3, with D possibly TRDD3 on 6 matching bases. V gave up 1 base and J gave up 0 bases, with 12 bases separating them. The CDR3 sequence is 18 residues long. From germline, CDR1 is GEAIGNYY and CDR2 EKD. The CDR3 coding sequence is TGTGCCTGTGACACAGTGGGGGCAAGCTCCTGGGACACCCGACAGATGTTTTTC. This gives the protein CACDTVGASSWDTRQMFF.

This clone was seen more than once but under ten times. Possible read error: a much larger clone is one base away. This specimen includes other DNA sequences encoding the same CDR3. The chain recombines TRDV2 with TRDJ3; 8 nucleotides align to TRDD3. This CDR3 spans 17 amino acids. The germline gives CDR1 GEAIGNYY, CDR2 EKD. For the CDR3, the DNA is TGCGCCTGTGACGTTATGGGGGATTCCTGGGACACCCGACAGATGTTTTTC. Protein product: CACDVMGDSWDTRQMFF.

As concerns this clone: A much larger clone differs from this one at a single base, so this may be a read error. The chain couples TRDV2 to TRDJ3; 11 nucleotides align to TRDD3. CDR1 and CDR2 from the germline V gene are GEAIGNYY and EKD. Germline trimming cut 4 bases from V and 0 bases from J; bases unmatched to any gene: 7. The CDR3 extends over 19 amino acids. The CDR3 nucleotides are TGTGCCTGTGAACCGCCACTGGGGGATAGCTCCTGGGACACCCGACAGATGTTTTTC. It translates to CACEPPLGDSSWDTRQMFF.

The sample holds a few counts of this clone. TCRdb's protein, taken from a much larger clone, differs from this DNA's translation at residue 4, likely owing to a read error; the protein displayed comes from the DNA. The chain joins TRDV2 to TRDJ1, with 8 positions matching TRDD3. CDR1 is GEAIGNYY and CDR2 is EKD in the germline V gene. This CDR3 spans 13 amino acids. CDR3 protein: CACGTWGTERLIF. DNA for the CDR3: TGTGCCTGTGGCACCTGGGGGACCGAGAGACTCATCTTT.

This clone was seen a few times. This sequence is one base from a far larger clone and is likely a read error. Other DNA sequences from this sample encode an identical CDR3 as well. CDR3 DNA sequence: TGTGCCTGCGACCTACTGGGGGATACGACAGCACAACTCTTCTTT. Protein sequence: CACDLLGDTTAQLFF. This sequence joins TRDV2 and TRDJ2; 12 nucleotides agree with TRDD3. The V gene's germline CDR1 is GEAIGNYY and CDR2 EKD. The J segment lost 4 bases and the V segment lost 7 bases, leaving 6 bases of the junction unmatched. The CDR3 runs to 15 residues.

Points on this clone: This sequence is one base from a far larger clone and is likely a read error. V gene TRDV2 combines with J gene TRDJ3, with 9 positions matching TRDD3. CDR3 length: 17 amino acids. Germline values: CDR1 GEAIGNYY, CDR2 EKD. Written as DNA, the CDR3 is TGTGCCTGTGACTACTGGGGGAGCTCCCGGGACACCCGACAGATGTTTTTC. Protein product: CACDYWGSSRDTRQMFF.

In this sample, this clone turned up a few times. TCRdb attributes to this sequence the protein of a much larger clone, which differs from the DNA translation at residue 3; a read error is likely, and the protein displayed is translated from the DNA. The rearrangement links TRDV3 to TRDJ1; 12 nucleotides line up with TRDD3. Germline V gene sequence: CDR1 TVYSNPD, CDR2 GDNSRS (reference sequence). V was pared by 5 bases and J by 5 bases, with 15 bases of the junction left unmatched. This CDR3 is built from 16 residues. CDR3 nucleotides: TGTGCCCCCCGGCCTTCGCACTGGGGGATACCAGATAAACTCATCTTT. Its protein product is CAPRPSHWGIPDKLIF.

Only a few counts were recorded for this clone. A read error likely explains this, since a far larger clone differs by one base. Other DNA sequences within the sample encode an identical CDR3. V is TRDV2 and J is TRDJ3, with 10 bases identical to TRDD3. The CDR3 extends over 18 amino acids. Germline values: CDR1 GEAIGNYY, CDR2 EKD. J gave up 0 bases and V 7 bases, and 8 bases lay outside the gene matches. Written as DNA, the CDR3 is TGTGCCTGCGACGACTCTGGGGGATACTCCTGGGACACCCGACAGATGTTTTTC. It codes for CACDDSGGYSWDTRQMFF.

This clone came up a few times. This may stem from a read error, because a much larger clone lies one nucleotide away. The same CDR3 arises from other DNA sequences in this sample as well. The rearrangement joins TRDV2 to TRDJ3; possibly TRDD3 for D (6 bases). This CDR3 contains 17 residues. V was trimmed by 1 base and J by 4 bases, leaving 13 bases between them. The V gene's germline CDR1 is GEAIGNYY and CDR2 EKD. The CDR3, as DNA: TGTGCCTGTGACACGATACGGAGCTCTTGGGACACCCGACAGATGTTTTTC. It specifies CACDTIRSSWDTRQMFF.

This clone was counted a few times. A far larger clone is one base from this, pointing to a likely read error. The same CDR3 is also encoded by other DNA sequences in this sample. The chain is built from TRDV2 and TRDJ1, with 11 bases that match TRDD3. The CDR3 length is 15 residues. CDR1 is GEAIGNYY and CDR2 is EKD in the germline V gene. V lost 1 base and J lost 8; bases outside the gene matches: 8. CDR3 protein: CACDTGGYGGVKLIF. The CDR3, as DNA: TGTGCCTGTGACACTGGGGGATACGGAGGTGTCAAACTCATCTTT.

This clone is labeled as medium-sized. The CDR3, as DNA: TGTGCCTGTGACACGGGCTGGGGATCGAGCTCCTGGGACACCCGACAGATGTTTTTC. It is translated as CACDTGWGSSSWDTRQMFF. The chain links TRDV2 to TRDJ3; D might be TRDD3 (6 bases). The V and J ends lost 1 base and 0 bases respectively, with 15 bases between them. Germline CDR1 is GEAIGNYY and CDR2 is EKD. This CDR3 has 19 amino acids.

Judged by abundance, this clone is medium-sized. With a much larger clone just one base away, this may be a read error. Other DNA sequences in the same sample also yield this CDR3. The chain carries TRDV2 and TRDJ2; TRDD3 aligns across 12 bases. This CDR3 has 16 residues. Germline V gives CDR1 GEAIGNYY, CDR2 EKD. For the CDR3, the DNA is TGTGCCTGTGACATACTGGGGGATACTTTGACAGCACAACTCTTCTTC. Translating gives CACDILGDTLTAQLFF.

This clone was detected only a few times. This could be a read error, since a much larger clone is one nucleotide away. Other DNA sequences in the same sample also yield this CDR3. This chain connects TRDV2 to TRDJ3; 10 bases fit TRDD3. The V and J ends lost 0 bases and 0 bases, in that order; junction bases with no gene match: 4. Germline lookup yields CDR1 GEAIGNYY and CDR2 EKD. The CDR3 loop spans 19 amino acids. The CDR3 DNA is TGTGCCTGTGACACCCTGCTGGGGGATAGCTCCTGGGACACCCGACAGATGTTTTTC. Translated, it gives CACDTLLGDSSWDTRQMFF.

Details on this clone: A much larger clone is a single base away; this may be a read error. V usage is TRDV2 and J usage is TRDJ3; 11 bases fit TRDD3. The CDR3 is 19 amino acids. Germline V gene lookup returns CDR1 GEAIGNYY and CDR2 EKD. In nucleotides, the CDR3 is TGTGCCTGTGACACTGGGGGATACGGAAGCTCCTGGGACACCCGACGGATGTTTTTC. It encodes CACDTGGYGSSWDTRRMFF.

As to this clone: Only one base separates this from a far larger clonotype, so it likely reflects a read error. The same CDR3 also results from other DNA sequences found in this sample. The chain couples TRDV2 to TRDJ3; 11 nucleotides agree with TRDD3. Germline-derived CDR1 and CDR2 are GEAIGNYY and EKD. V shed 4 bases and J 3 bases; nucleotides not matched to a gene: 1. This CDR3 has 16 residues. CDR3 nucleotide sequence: TGTGCCTGTGATACTGGGGGATACTGGGACACCCGACAGATGTTTTTC. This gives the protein CACDTGGYWDTRQMFF.

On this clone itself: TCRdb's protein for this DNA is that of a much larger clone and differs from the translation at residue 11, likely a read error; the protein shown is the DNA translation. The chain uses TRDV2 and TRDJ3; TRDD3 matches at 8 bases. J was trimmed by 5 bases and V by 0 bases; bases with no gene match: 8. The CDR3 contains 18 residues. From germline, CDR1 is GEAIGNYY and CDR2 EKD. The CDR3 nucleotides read TGTGCCTGTGACACCGTTGGGGGATCTGTACGGGACACCCGACAGATGTTTTTC. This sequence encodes CACDTVGGSVRDTRQMFF.

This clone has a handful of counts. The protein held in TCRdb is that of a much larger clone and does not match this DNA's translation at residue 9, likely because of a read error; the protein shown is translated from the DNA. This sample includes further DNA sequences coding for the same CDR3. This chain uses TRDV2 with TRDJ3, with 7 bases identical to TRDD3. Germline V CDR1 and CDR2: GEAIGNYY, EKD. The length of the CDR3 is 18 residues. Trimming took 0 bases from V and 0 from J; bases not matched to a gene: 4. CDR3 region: CACDTVGEGSWDTRQMFF. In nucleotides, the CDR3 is TGTGCCTGTGACACCGTGGGGGAGGGCTCCTGGGACACCCGACAGATGTTTTTC.

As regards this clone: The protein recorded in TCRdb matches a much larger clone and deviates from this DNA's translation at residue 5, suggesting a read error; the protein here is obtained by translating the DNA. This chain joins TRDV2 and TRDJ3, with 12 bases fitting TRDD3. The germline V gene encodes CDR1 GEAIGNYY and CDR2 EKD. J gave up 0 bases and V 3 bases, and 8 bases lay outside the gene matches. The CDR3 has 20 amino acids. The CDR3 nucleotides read TGTGCCTGTGACGCTGTACTGGGGGATACCTACTCCTGGGACACCCGACAGATGTTTTTC. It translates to CACDAVLGDTYSWDTRQMFF.

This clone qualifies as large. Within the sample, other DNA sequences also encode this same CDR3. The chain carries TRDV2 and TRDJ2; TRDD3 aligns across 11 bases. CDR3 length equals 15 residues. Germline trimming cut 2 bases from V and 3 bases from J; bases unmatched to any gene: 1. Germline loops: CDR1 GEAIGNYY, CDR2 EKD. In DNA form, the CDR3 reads TGTGCCTGTGACATACTGGGGGATATGACAGCACAACTCTTCTTT. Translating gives CACDILGDMTAQLFF.